This T cell receptor beta chain was recovered during a study of T cell responses to AZD1222 COVID-19 vaccine. In regard to this clone: As yet, its antigen is unknown.

Libraries were prepared by immunoSEQ multiplex PCR; TCRdb keeps only in-frame clonotypes and omits some of them. The sample has more than 150,000 clones; around 92% are singletons. Study conclusions and caveats: Baseline seropositivity characterized only six AZD1222 recipients. Spike-wide vaccine-associated CD4 TCRs dominated at 160-218 and 743-854. Spike-specific TCRs gained breadth and depth after people received two AZD1222 doses.

This CDR3 is built from 15 residues. Germline CDR1 reads LGHNA; CDR2 reads YSLEER. Trimming cost V 5 bases and J 0 bases, with 14 bases left between them. The source is an adult who received the AZD1222 COVID-19 vaccine. This specimen consisted of peripheral blood, obtained 28 days after the second AZD1222 dose. The rearrangement uses TRBV4-3 and TRBJ2-7, with D perhaps TRBD2 (5 bases). The CDR3 nucleotides read TGCGCCAGCAGCATCGGGGTCAGGCTCTCCTACGAGCAGTACTTC. This gives the protein CASSIGVRLSYEQYF.